A single sample gave rise to the 5 T cell receptor beta chains below, sequenced in a study of tumor-infiltrating lymphocytes in primary liver carcinoma. Unsorted whole blood yielded the blood RNA, and germline DNA was also extracted. From around 500 ng of total RNA, TCR beta-specific cDNA was reverse-transcribed using a constant-region primer. Three nested multiplex PCR rounds, a slightly modified ARM-PCR method, built the TCR beta libraries. TRBV1-TRBV30 forward and Cbeta reverse primers drove the first two roughly 10-cycle rounds. MiXCR was run by TCRdb on the multiplex PCR reads, yielding one entry per CDR3 protein. This table holds about 350,000 distinct CDR3 sequences, roughly 61% found once. The material sequenced was peripheral blood. All receptors derive from a middle-aged man with primary liver carcinoma and hepatitis B virus infection.

The chain recombines TRBV6-2 or TRBV6-3 with TRBJ2-7, with TRBD1 as a possible D gene (5 bases). Per germline, CDR1 MNHEY and CDR2 SVGEGT. This CDR3 has 15 residues. V was pared by 6 bases and J by 4 bases, with 19 bases between. The CDR3 is CASRTGHCQGYEQYF. CDR3 DNA: TGTGCCAGCAGAACCGGACACTGCCAGGGATACGAGCAGTACTTC.

About this clonotype: A read error is possible here, since a much larger clone lies one base away. The DNA for the CDR3 is TGTGTCAGCACCAGGACAGGGTCGGGCTACGAGCAGTACTTC. Its translation: CVSTRTGSGYEQYF. The chain employs TRBV6-2 or TRBV6-3 and TRBJ2-7, with 8 bases that match TRBD1. The CDR3 consists of 14 residues. Germline V lookup: CDR1 MNHEY, CDR2 SVGEGT.

A word on this clonotype: Sequence at one end of the junction differs from germline and may be a read error. The chain has TRBV4-1 and TRBJ1-1; 7 nucleotides agree with TRBD1. CDR1 and CDR2 from the germline V gene are MGHRA and YSYEKL. The CDR3 loop spans 18 amino acids. The CDR3 reads CASSQDEDRPILNTEAFF. Here the CDR3 DNA reads TGCGCCAGCAGCCAAGATGAGGACAGGCCTATTCTGAACACTGAAGCCTTCTTT.

This clonotype was counted once. DNA of the CDR3: TGTGCCAGCAGTTACTCGAGGGTCCGATCCCACGAGCAGTACTTC. Amino acids: CASSYSRVRSHEQYF. The chain has TRBV6-6 and TRBJ2-7, with a weak D call TRBD2 (5 bases). V lost 0 bases and J 5 bases, leaving 14 bases between the germline ends. Per the germline V gene, CDR1 is MNHNY and CDR2 is SVGAGI (reference sequence). This CDR3 is built from 15 residues.

As regards this clonotype: The CDR3 does not close with the conserved phenylalanine or tryptophan, likely indicating a read error. V and J are TRBV4-1 and TRBJ2-1; D uncertain. Trimming removed 2 bases from V and 5 bases from J, with 13 bases in between. Germline lookup yields CDR1 MGHRA and CDR2 YSYEKL. The CDR3 totals 15 residues. The CDR3 loop is CASSQSRGWNNEQFL. In DNA, the CDR3 is TGCGCCAGCAGCCAAAGTAGAGGATGGAACAATGAGCAGTTCTTA.